This T cell receptor beta chain was profiled in a study of OX40 agonist ivuxolimab in advanced cancers. Study in general: In this cohort, patients received ivuxolimab, an agonistic anti-OX40 (CD134) antibody.

The table came from immunoSEQ multiplex PCR; TCRdb's copy has only in-frame clones and leaves some out. The table includes roughly 99,000 clones, more than 85% detected once. Germline V gene data show CDR1 as SGHVS and CDR2 as FNYEAQ. This CDR3 is 16 amino acids long. Losses at the gene ends were 1 base for V and 2 bases for J; bases not matched to a gene: 5. Sequencing was performed on CD4+ or CD8+ T cells sorted from blood, taken in a trial of the OX40 agonist ivuxolimab. The sequence was collected from an adult with an advanced solid tumor such as melanoma, head and neck, liver or kidney cancer. This sequence joins TRBV7-6 and TRBJ1-5, with 7 nucleotides matching TRBD1. The CDR3 sequence: CASSLGDRAGNQPQHF. CDR3 bases: TGTGCCAGCAGCTTAGGAGACAGGGCCGGCAATCAGCCCCAGCATTTT.